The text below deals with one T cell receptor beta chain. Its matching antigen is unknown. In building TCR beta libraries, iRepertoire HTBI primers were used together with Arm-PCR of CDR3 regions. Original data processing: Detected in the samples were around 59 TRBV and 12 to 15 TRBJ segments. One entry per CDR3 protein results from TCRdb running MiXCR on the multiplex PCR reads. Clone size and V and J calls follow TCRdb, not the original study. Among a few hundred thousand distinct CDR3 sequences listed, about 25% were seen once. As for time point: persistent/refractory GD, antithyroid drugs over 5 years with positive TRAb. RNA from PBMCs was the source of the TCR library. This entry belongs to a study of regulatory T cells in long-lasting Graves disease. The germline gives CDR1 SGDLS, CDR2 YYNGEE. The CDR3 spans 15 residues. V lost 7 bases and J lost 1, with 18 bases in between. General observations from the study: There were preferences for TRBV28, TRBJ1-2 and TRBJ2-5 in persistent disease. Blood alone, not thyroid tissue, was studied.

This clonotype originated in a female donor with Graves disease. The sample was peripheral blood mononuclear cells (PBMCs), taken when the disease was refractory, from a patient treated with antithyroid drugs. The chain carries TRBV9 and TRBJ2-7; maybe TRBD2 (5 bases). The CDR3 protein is CASSRGKTGSYEQYF. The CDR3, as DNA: TGTGCCAGCTCCCGGGGAAAAACGGGGTCCTACGAGCAGTACTTC.